The 23 T cell receptor beta chains listed next were all sequenced from one sample in a study of glioma-infiltrating T cells. The iRepertoire nested amplicon-rescue multiplex PCR amplified TCR alpha and beta CDR3s from RNA. TCRdb analysed the multiplex PCR reads with MiXCR anew, one entry per CDR3 protein. The sample includes around 390,000 distinct CDR3 sequences, 41% seen only once; the top ten take about 12%. Sequencing input: glioma tissue, nonneoplastic brain tissue, or PBMCs (not recorded which). Every receptor here comes from a human donor with low-grade glioma or glioblastoma, undergoing nonglioma brain surgery, or in good health (not recorded which).

The chain employs TRBV24-1 and TRBJ2-3; 10 nucleotides match TRBD2. The CDR3 totals 16 residues. V lost 1 base, J lost 4 bases, and 4 bases stayed unmatched. Germline CDR1 is KGHDR and CDR2 is SFDVKD. The chain's CDR3 is CATSDFRSGRPDTQYF. CDR3 in DNA: TGTGCCACCAGTGATTTTCGTAGCGGGAGGCCAGATACGCAGTATTTT.

This clonotype has only a few counts. This chain connects TRBV4-1 to TRBJ2-3, with 9 bases identical to TRBD1. This CDR3 is 19 amino acids long. V shed 2 bases and J 5 bases; nucleotides not matched to a gene: 17. Germline CDR1 MGHRA, CDR2 YSYEKL. The CDR3 DNA follows: TGCGCCAGCAGCCAACAACCGAACCTAGGACAGGGGCTGGAAGATACGCAGTATTTT. Translated, it gives CASSQQPNLGQGLEDTQYF.

This clonotype has ten or more counts. The chain is built from TRBV20-1 and TRBJ2-7; a weak D match, TRBD2 (6 bases). V dropped 3 bases and J dropped 3 bases, with 15 bases sitting between them. CDR3 size: 14 residues. From germline, CDR1 is DFQATT and CDR2 SNEGSKA (reference sequence). The CDR3 loop is CSASFLASDYEQYF. The CDR3 DNA reads as TGCAGTGCTAGTTTCTTGGCTAGCGACTACGAGCAGTACTTC.

This clonotype turned up a few times. The chain links TRBV9 to TRBJ1-6, with 7 nucleotides matching TRBD1. V shed 0 bases and J 6 bases; nucleotides not matched to a gene: 12. In germline, CDR1 is SGDLS, CDR2 YYNGEE. The CDR3 contains 18 residues. The CDR3 reads CASSVDRGSALRNSPLHF. The CDR3 nucleotides are TGTGCCAGCAGCGTAGACAGGGGAAGTGCCCTTCGTAATTCACCCCTCCACTTT.

This clonotype occurred a few times. The CDR3, as DNA: TGCAGTGCTAAAGGGACTAGCGGTGCCCTCTCTCTATTGGAGACCCAGTACTTC. Amino acid sequence: CSAKGTSGALSLLETQYF. This chain connects TRBV20-1 to TRBJ2-5; 11 bases line up with TRBD2. The CDR3 is 18 residues long. The V segment lost 4 bases and the J segment 5 bases; nucleotides outside the gene matches: 18. Per germline, CDR1 DFQATT and CDR2 SNEGSKA (reference sequence).

This clonotype was counted a few times. This chain joins TRBV4-1 and TRBJ2-5; weak D call: TRBD2 (5 bases). Looked up from germline, CDR1 is MGHRA and CDR2 is YSYEKL. Trimming took off 4 bases at V and 7 bases at J, with 13 bases between the two ends. The CDR3 is made up of 13 amino acids. DNA for the CDR3: TGCGCCAGCAGCCTCCTAGCCCGTGGGACCCAGTACTTC. Translated, it gives CASSLLARGTQYF.

The chain is built from TRBV10-3 and TRBJ1-1, with a tentative D call TRBD1 (5 bases). CDR1 and CDR2 from the germline V gene are ENHRY and SYGVKD. The CDR3 runs to 16 residues. V lost 6 bases and J 0 bases, leaving 17 bases between the germline ends. CDR3 amino acids: CAIRRGIGDMNTEAFF. In DNA form, the CDR3 reads TGTGCCATCAGGCGGGGGATAGGCGATATGAACACTGAAGCTTTCTTT.

The genes are TRBV28 and TRBJ2-6, with unresolved D. Between the trimmed V and J ends, which lost 3 bases and 0 bases, there was a span of 6 bases. CDR1 and CDR2 (germline): MDHEN, SYDVKM. This CDR3 has 15 residues. The CDR3 reads CASSFQLSGANVLTF. CDR3 DNA: TGTGCCAGCAGTTTTCAGCTCTCTGGGGCCAACGTCCTGACTTTC. The whole variable domain, remainder taken from reference TRBV28 and TRBJ2-6, is DVKVTQSSRYLVKRTGEKVFLECVQDMDHENMFWYRQDPGLGLRLIYFSYDVKMKEKGDIPEGYSVSREKKERFSLILESASTNQTSMYLCASSFQLSGANVLTFGAGSRLTVL.

This clonotype was found many times. The rearrangement joins TRBV20-1 to TRBJ2-7; TRBD1 aligns across 11 bases. CDR1 DFQATT and CDR2 SNEGSKA come from the germline V gene (reference sequence). With 2 bases clipped from V and 6 bases from J, the junction kept 6 bases outside the gene matches. This CDR3 contains 14 residues. The CDR3: CSARNGQGACEQYF. DNA for the CDR3: TGCAGTGCTAGAAACGGACAGGGGGCATGCGAGCAGTACTTC.

As regards this clonotype: A read error may explain this, as a much larger clone is one base away. The chain is built from TRBV27 and TRBJ2-7; D assignment may be TRBD1 or TRBD2 (5 bases each). Germline-derived CDR1 and CDR2 are MNHEY and SMNVEV (reference sequence). This CDR3 has 14 residues. V dropped 5 bases and J dropped 3 bases, with 14 bases sitting between them. CDR3 DNA: TGTGCCAGCAGTCTTGCAGGGAGCCTCTACGAGCAGTACTTC. Its translation: CASSLAGSLYEQYF.

This clonotype was seen many times. This chain links TRBV20-1 with TRBJ1-1, with no clear D. Germline CDR1 and CDR2: DFQATT and SNEGSKA (reference sequence). CDR3 length: 11 amino acids. CDR3: CRISGNTEAFF. The CDR3 nucleotides are TGCAGGATCTCGGGGAACACTGAAGCTTTCTTT.

The V call is TRBV5-1, the J call TRBJ1-5; 8 positions agree with TRBD1. Germline V gives CDR1 SGHRS, CDR2 YFSETQ. The CDR3 totals 14 residues. Unmatched junction bases numbered 6, after V lost 4 bases and J lost 6 bases. The CDR3 region has the DNA TGCGCCAGCAGCCTGACAGGGGCCGGTCAGCCCCAGCATTTT. Amino acid sequence: CASSLTGAGQPQHF. Supplemented by reference TRBV5-1 and TRBJ1-5, the full variable domain reads KAGVTQTPRYLIKTRGQQVTLSCSPISGHRSVSWYQQTPGQGLQFLFEYFSETQRNKGNFPGRFSGRQFSNSRSEMNVSTLELGDSALYLCASSLTGAGQPQHFGDGTRLSIL.

This clonotype was picked up a small number of times. This chain connects TRBV12-3 or TRBV12-4 to TRBJ2-7, with a possible D match to TRBD2 (6 bases). The length of the CDR3 is 12 residues. The V end was cut by 6 bases, the J end by 5 bases, with 11 bases between. CDR3 nucleotide sequence: TGTGCCAGCAGCCAACTAGCTAACGAGCAGTACTTC. Its protein product is CASSQLANEQYF.

V and J are TRBV29-1 and TRBJ2-6; D is uncertain. This CDR3 comprises 13 residues. Germline V gene sequence: CDR1 SQVTM, CDR2 ANQGSEA. V was clipped by 4 bases and J by 0 bases, with 4 bases between them. The CDR3 protein is CSVALSGANVLTF. In nucleotides, the CDR3 is TGCAGCGTTGCTCTCTCTGGGGCCAACGTCCTGACTTTC. Filled out from reference TRBV29-1 and TRBJ2-6, the complete variable domain reads SAVISQKPSRDICQRGTSLTIQCQVDSQVTMMFWYRQQPGQSLTLIATANQGSEATYESGFVIDKFPISRPNLTFSTLTVSNMSPEDSSIYLCSVALSGANVLTFGAGSRLTVL.

With respect to this clonotype: Without the conserved terminal phenylalanine or tryptophan, this CDR3 likely stems from a read error. The chain combines TRBV7-2 with TRBJ1-1, with D uncertain. CDR1 is SGHTA and CDR2 is FQGNSA in the germline V gene. V lost 5 bases and J lost 0, with 19 bases in between. The CDR3 is 17 residues long. As DNA, the CDR3 is TGTGCCAGCAGCCCCCAAGTCGGCACCATCTTGAACACTGAAGCTTTCATT. Protein sequence: CASSPQVGTILNTEAFI.

As for this clonotype: Being one base from a much bigger clone, this may be a read error. The J gene is TRBJ1-5, the V gene TRBV27, with a weak D call TRBD1 (6 bases). CDR1 is MNHEY, CDR2 SMNVEV, per germline (reference sequence). The CDR3 length is 17 residues. DNA for the CDR3: TGTGCCAGCAGTTCCTTGGGGACACTTTATAGCAATCTGCCCCAGCATTTT. Translated: CASSSLGTLYSNLPQHF.

To note about this clonotype: A much larger clone lies a single base off, so this may be a read error. The rearrangement links TRBV27 to TRBJ2-1, with 8 positions matching TRBD2. CDR1 and CDR2 from the germline V gene are MNHEY and SMNVEV (reference sequence). Germline trimming cut 4 bases from V and 8 bases from J; bases unmatched to any gene: 7. This CDR3 is 14 amino acids long. The CDR3 nucleotides are TGTGCCAGCAGTTACGCGGGAGGAACGGATGAGCAGTTCTTC. Protein sequence: CASSYAGGTDEQFF.

Concerning this clonotype: An end of the junction differs from the germline gene, which may be a read error. The rearrangement links TRBV28 to TRBJ1-1; 9 bases align to TRBD1. The germline gives CDR1 MDHEN, CDR2 SYDVKM. The CDR3 contains 15 residues. The CDR3: CASSPPGQGYTEASF. CDR3 DNA: TGTGCCAGCAGTCCACCGGGACAGGGCTACACTGAAGCTTCCTTC.

Concerning this clonotype itself: A much larger clone differs from this one at a single base, so this may be a read error. V gene TRBV20-1 combines with J gene TRBJ2-1, with D hard to call. V dropped 2 bases and J dropped 7 bases, with 12 bases sitting between them. The CDR3 covers 13 residues. Germline CDR1 reads DFQATT; CDR2 reads SNEGSKA (reference sequence). CDR3 nucleotides: TGCAGTGCTAGATTGGTAGCTCAGAATGAGCAGTTCTTC. As protein: CSARLVAQNEQFF.

The V call is TRBV4-3, the J call TRBJ2-7; 14 bases match TRBD2. CDR1 and CDR2 (germline): LGHNA, YSLEER. The CDR3 runs 16 residues. The trim removed 8 bases at V and 4 bases at J, leaving 10 bases unmatched. CDR3 sequence: CASRSGLAGGGYEQYF. CDR3 in DNA: TGCGCCAGCCGCTCCGGACTAGCGGGAGGAGGGTACGAGCAGTACTTC.

This clonotype was picked up a small number of times. The genes are TRBV20-1 and TRBJ2-5, with D unclear. The germline CDR1 and CDR2 sequences are DFQATT and SNEGSKA (reference sequence). Trimming shortened V by 4 bases and J by 4 bases, and 13 bases separated the two germline ends. This CDR3 contains 13 residues. The CDR3 DNA sequence: TGCAGTGCTATCCGAGCGATGGGAGAGACCCAGTACTTC. This codes for CSAIRAMGETQYF.

As regards this clonotype: This may stem from a read error, because a much larger clone lies one nucleotide away. J is TRBJ2-3 and V is TRBV27; 10 positions match TRBD2. The germline CDR1 and CDR2 sequences are MNHEY and SMNVEV (reference sequence). The CDR3 has 14 amino acids. CDR3 in amino acids: CAGSLGLATDTQYF. CDR3 bases: TGTGCCGGCAGTTTGGGACTAGCGACAGATACGCAGTATTTT.

V usage is TRBV28 and J usage is TRBJ2-7; 9 nucleotides align to TRBD2. Trimming cost V 7 bases and J 0 bases; bases outside gene matches: 10. CDR3 length equals 16 residues. Germline V gene sequence: CDR1 MDHEN, CDR2 SYDVKM. The CDR3 DNA follows: TGTGCCAGCACCCCGGGGAGCGGGAGGTCCTCCTACGAGCAGTACTTC. Translated: CASTPGSGRSSYEQYF.